Below are 17 T cell receptor beta chains sequenced from a single sample in a study of CD8+CD57+ T cells in acquired aplastic anemia. The TCR beta profiling, which covered VDJ combination and CDR3 sequence, was carried out using genomic DNA as the template. One entry per CDR3 protein results from TCRdb running MiXCR on the reads. This sample has a few hundred thousand distinct CDR3 sequences, with over 55% found just once. Sequenced sample: sorted CD4+, CD8+, or CD8+CD57+ T cells (not recorded which) from PBMCs. These receptors were obtained from a human donor in good health.

In its sample, this clonotype was seen once. This may be a read error, as it is one base from a much larger clone. V usage is TRBV7-9 and J usage is TRBJ2-1, with D perhaps matching TRBD1 or TRBD2 (5 bases each). The germline V gene encodes CDR1 SEHNR and CDR2 FQNEAQ (reference sequence). The CDR3 is 15 residues long. CDR3 amino acids: CASSFRVGGFNGQFF. Written as DNA, the CDR3 is TGTGCCAGCAGCTTCCGGGTTGGGGGATTCAATGGGCAGTTCTTC.

This clonotype is a singleton in its sample. V usage is TRBV7-9 and J usage is TRBJ2-7; D is ambiguous. The CDR3 length is 13 residues. Per the germline V gene, CDR1 is SEHNR and CDR2 is FQNEAQ (reference sequence). The V and J ends lost 8 bases and 3 bases respectively, with 14 bases between them. CDR3 sequence reads: CASSKGPDYEQYF. CDR3 bases: TGTGCCAGCTCCAAGGGCCCTGACTACGAGCAGTACTTC.

The chain employs TRBV24-1 and TRBJ1-2; TRBD1 agrees at 8 bases. Germline CDR1 and CDR2: KGHDR and SFDVKD. Losses at the gene ends were 7 bases for V and 2 bases for J; bases not matched to a gene: 5. The CDR3 is made up of 14 amino acids. CDR3 coding DNA: TGTGCCACCAGCCAGGGGGCGCGCAACTATGGCTACACCTTC. Translating gives CATSQGARNYGYTF.

The J gene is TRBJ2-1, the V gene TRBV7-6, with 8 positions matching TRBD2. Germline V CDR1 and CDR2: SGHVS, FNYEAQ. V gave up 3 bases and J gave up 4 bases; unmatched junction bases: 5. This CDR3 has 15 residues. Written as DNA, the CDR3 is TGTGCCAGCAGCTTGGTCAGCGGGGGATACAATGAGCAGTTCTTC. It specifies CASSLVSGGYNEQFF.

This clonotype was recorded once. V gene TRBV24-1 combines with J gene TRBJ2-7; 9 bases align to TRBD1. The CDR3 loop spans 14 amino acids. V was pared by 11 bases and J by 0 bases, with 7 bases of the junction left unmatched. In germline, CDR1 is KGHDR, CDR2 SFDVKD. CDR3 in amino acids: CASSGTGSSYEQYF. The CDR3 nucleotides are TGTGCCAGCTCCGGGACAGGGAGCTCCTACGAGCAGTACTTC.

In its sample, this clonotype was seen a few times. The rearrangement uses TRBV20-1 and TRBJ1-1; possibly TRBD1 for D (5 bases). Trimming removed 7 bases from V and 1 base from J, with 7 bases in between. CDR1 and CDR2 from the germline V gene are DFQATT and SNEGSKA (reference sequence). This CDR3 is built from 11 residues. The CDR3 region has the DNA TGCAGTGGAGGGACGAACACTGAAGCTTTCTTT. This sequence encodes CSGGTNTEAFF.

The V gene is TRBV19, the J gene TRBJ2-7; TRBD1 is a possible D gene (5 bases). This CDR3 has 11 residues. Looked up from germline, CDR1 is LNHDA and CDR2 is SQIVND (reference sequence). V was shortened by 10 bases and J by 5 bases, with 12 bases between the two germline ends. CDR3 amino acids: CATRQGHEQYF. The DNA of the CDR3 is TGTGCCACTCGCCAGGGTCACGAGCAGTACTTC.

This chain joins TRBV12-3 or TRBV12-4 and TRBJ2-1, with no clear D. The CDR3 length is 10 residues. The V and J ends lost 7 bases and 4 bases respectively, with 2 bases between them. In nucleotides, the CDR3 is TGTGCCAGCAAATACAATGAGCAGTTCTTC. The encoded protein is CASKYNEQFF.

This clonotype was seen a single time. The gene calls are TRBV7-9 and TRBJ1-2; D unresolved. This CDR3 has 14 residues. V shed 5 bases and J shed 6 bases, with 16 bases lying between them. The germline gives CDR1 SEHNR, CDR2 FQNEAQ (reference sequence). CDR3 region: CASSPDTDVNGYTF. In nucleotides, the CDR3 is TGTGCCAGCAGCCCTGACACGGACGTAAATGGCTACACCTTC.

The chain uses TRBV20-1 and TRBJ1-1; tentatively, D is TRBD1 (6 bases). Trimming removed 4 bases from V and 1 base from J, with 10 bases in between. This CDR3 is 13 amino acids long. Germline V gene lookup returns CDR1 DFQATT and CDR2 SNEGSKA (reference sequence). CDR3 nucleotide sequence: TGCAGTGCTATAAAGACAGGGAACACTGAAGCTTTCTTT. Amino acid sequence: CSAIKTGNTEAFF.

This chain connects TRBV15 to TRBJ2-3; TRBD2 agrees at 12 bases. Germline CDR1 is LNHNV and CDR2 is YYDKDF (reference sequence). V shed 1 base, J shed 2 bases, and the junction held 4 bases outside the gene matches. The CDR3 is 17 amino acids. CDR3 nucleotide sequence: TGTGCCACCAGCAGAGGACTAGCGGGAGTGGCCACAGATACGCAGTATTTT. Protein sequence: CATSRGLAGVATDTQYF.

At least ten counts were recorded for this clonotype. This rearrangement joins TRBV12-3 or TRBV12-4 to TRBJ2-5; unclear D gene. V gave up 3 bases and J gave up 1 base, with 12 bases separating them. There are 15 residues in the CDR3. The CDR3 loop is CASSFGIESQETQYF. CDR3 DNA sequence: TGTGCCAGCAGTTTTGGTATTGAGAGCCAAGAGACCCAGTACTTC.

With regard to this clonotype: Without the conserved terminal phenylalanine or tryptophan, this CDR3 likely stems from a read error. It is unclear where the CDR3 begins or ends on the DNA, so no DNA is shown, and the CDR3 is as TCRdb lists it. V usage is TRBV5-1 and J usage is TRBJ1-1; the D segment call TRBD1 is taken from the table without a DNA check. The CDR3 spans 10 residues, counting both ends. Germline lookup yields CDR1 SGHRS and CDR2 YFSETQ. The CDR3 here is CASSSGTGTG.

This clonotype was seen at least ten times. The V call is TRBV19, the J call TRBJ1-2; weak D call: TRBD1 (5 bases). The V gene's germline CDR1 is LNHDA and CDR2 SQIVND (reference sequence). The V end was cut by 5 bases, the J end by 10 bases, with 17 bases between. The CDR3 length is 13 residues. This CDR3 is CASSPGGLSDYTF. The CDR3 DNA reads TGTGCCAGTAGTCCCGGGGGGTTAAGCGACTACACCTTC.

The chain recombines TRBV10-3 with TRBJ2-2; 7 positions match TRBD1. CDR1 is ENHRY, CDR2 SYGVKD, per germline. The CDR3 is 14 amino acids. The junction had 4 bases not matched to a gene; V was cut back by 6 bases and J by 3 bases. CDR3 sequence (DNA): TGTGCCATCAGGGGACAGACAGACACCGGGGAGCTGTTTTTT. Translation gives CAIRGQTDTGELFF.

This clonotype has a handful of counts. The chain uses TRBV7-6 and TRBJ2-5, with unresolved D. Deletions cut 5 bases from V and 0 bases from J, with 13 bases between. The CDR3 consists of 15 residues. The germline CDR1 and CDR2 sequences are SGHVS and FNYEAQ. The CDR3 loop reads CASSIQDGYQETQYF. CDR3 DNA sequence: TGTGCCAGCAGCATCCAAGACGGCTACCAAGAGACCCAGTACTTC.

This clonotype was picked up one time. The chain joins TRBV5-4 to TRBJ1-1; 7 bases are shared with TRBD1. The V gene end was trimmed by 2 bases and the J gene end by 3 bases; junction bases not matched to a gene: 7. The CDR3 covers 15 residues. CDR1 and CDR2 (germline): SGHNT, YYREEE (reference sequence). The CDR3 coding sequence is TGTGCCAGCAGCTTAAACAGGGGTGGGGACACTGAAGCTTTCTTT. Residues: CASSLNRGGDTEAFF.